The 19 T cell receptor beta chains given below trace back to one sample, sequenced in a study of cytomegalovirus exposure and HLA in healthy donors. The method was immunoSEQ multiplex PCR; TCRdb's version includes in-frame clones alone and lacks a portion of them. The sample records around 300,000 clones, approximately 85% being singletons. Sample: PBMCs. The origin of the receptors is a man younger than 45 in good health and CMV-seronegative.

This clone was picked up many times. In DNA, the CDR3 is TGTGCCAGCAGTTTCGGAGGGGGCTACGGCTATGGCTACACCTTC. It encodes CASSFGGGYGYGYTF. The J gene is TRBJ1-2, the V gene TRBV5-6, with TRBD1 matching 7 bases. Germline assignment: CDR1 SGHDT and CDR2 YYEEEE. The CDR3 spans 15 residues. The trim removed 5 bases at V and 4 bases at J, leaving 11 bases unmatched.

The chain is built from TRBV5-4 and TRBJ2-1; 10 bases align to TRBD2. The CDR3 sequence is 16 residues long. Trimming removed 3 bases from V and 6 bases from J; junction bases left unmatched: 9. Looked up from germline, CDR1 is SGHNT and CDR2 is YYREEE (reference sequence). The DNA of the CDR3 is TGTGCCAGCAGCTACCTGAAAAGCGGGGGGGTCAATGAGCAGTTCTTC. Protein sequence: CASSYLKSGGVNEQFF.

The chain carries TRBV7-9 and TRBJ2-7; D is unclear. Per germline, CDR1 SEHNR and CDR2 FQNEAQ (reference sequence). The CDR3 sequence is 16 residues long. Trimming pared 1 base from V and 1 base from J, leaving 14 bases between. CDR3 sequence: CASSLGSIIPSYEQYF. The DNA for the CDR3 is TGTGCCAGCAGCTTAGGCTCTATTATTCCTTCCTACGAGCAGTACTTC.

The chain has TRBV11-2 and TRBJ2-1; TRBD2 aligns across 8 bases. The length of the CDR3 is 15 residues. J lost 6 bases, V lost 5 bases, and 9 bases had no gene match. Germline assignment: CDR1 SGHAT and CDR2 FQNNGV. The CDR3 nucleotides read TGTGCCAGCAGCCCCATAGCGGGGCGCCTCAATGAGCAGTTCTTC. Amino acids: CASSPIAGRLNEQFF.

This chain joins TRBV15 and TRBJ1-5, with D possibly being TRBD1 (5 bases). Trimming removed 3 bases at V and 1 base at J, with 10 bases between. Germline V CDR1 and CDR2: LNHNV, YYDKDF (reference sequence). CDR3 length: 15 residues. The CDR3 region is CATSRGGSSNQPQHF. DNA for the CDR3: TGTGCCACCAGCAGGGGGGGGAGCAGCAATCAGCCCCAGCATTTT.

The V gene is TRBV27, the J gene TRBJ2-3; possibly TRBD1 for D (5 bases). Trimming stripped 6 bases from V and 3 bases from J, with 10 bases between. CDR1 and CDR2 (germline): MNHEY, SMNVEV (reference sequence). The CDR3 runs to 13 residues. CDR3 nucleotides: TGTGCCAGCAGATCAGGGTCAACAGATACGCAGTATTTT. Encoded protein: CASRSGSTDTQYF.

This clone was found a few times. This chain uses TRBV5-6 with TRBJ1-6, with a tentative D call TRBD1 (5 bases). Germline V gene data show CDR1 as SGHDT and CDR2 as YYEEEE. CDR3 length equals 16 residues. Trimming removed 0 bases at V and 8 bases at J, with 15 bases between. The DNA of the CDR3 is TGTGCCAGCAGCTTGGTCCTGACAGTAGGTGATTCACCCCTCCACTTT. It yields the protein CASSLVLTVGDSPLHF.

J is TRBJ1-1 and V is TRBV14; 7 nucleotides align to TRBD1. J gave up 4 bases and V 4 bases, and 6 bases lay outside the gene matches. In germline, CDR1 is SGHDN, CDR2 FVKESK. The CDR3 is 14 amino acids. As DNA, the CDR3 is TGTGCCAGCAGCCGAACAGGGGCGAGCACTGAAGCTTTCTTT. Amino acids: CASSRTGASTEAFF. The variable domain in full, completed from reference TRBV14 and TRBJ1-1, reads EAGVTQFPSHSVIEKGQTVTLRCDPISGHDNLYWYRRVMGKEIKFLLHFVKESKQDESGMPNNRFLAERTGGTYSTLKVQPAELEDSGVYFCASSRTGASTEAFFGQGTRLTVV.

This chain uses TRBV5-1 with TRBJ1-2; 9 nucleotides line up with TRBD1. CDR1 and CDR2 (germline): SGHRS, YFSETQ. V was clipped by 4 bases and J by 5 bases; unmatched bases: 3. The CDR3 contains 13 residues. CDR3 sequence reads: CASSAGQGYGYTF. CDR3 nucleotides: TGCGCCAGCAGCGCGGGACAGGGTTATGGCTACACCTTC.

This clone was observed a single time. J is TRBJ2-7 and V is TRBV28, with 8 bases fitting TRBD1. V gave up 5 bases and J gave up 3 bases; unmatched junction bases: 3. The germline V gene encodes CDR1 MDHEN and CDR2 SYDVKM. The CDR3 consists of 13 residues. This chain's CDR3 is CASSPDRDYEQYF. In nucleotides, the CDR3 is TGTGCCAGCAGTCCGGACAGGGACTACGAGCAGTACTTC.

The rearrangement uses TRBV5-4 and TRBJ2-5; 13 bases fit TRBD2. The V gene's germline CDR1 is SGHNT and CDR2 YYREEE (reference sequence). The CDR3 covers 16 residues. J was trimmed by 5 bases and V by 4 bases; bases with no gene match: 8. In nucleotides, the CDR3 is TGTGCCAGCAGCCCTCCGGGACTAGCGGGGAGCGAGACCCAGTACTTC. It encodes CASSPPGLAGSETQYF.

V and J are TRBV4-1 and TRBJ1-4; 8 bases line up with TRBD1. Per germline, CDR1 MGHRA and CDR2 YSYEKL. The CDR3 contains 15 residues. V was clipped by 0 bases and J by 8 bases; unmatched bases: 5. The chain's CDR3 is CASSQDLTGDEKLFF. The CDR3 DNA follows: TGCGCCAGCAGCCAAGATTTGACAGGGGACGAAAAACTGTTTTTT.

This clone showed up just a few times. V and J are TRBV10-3 and TRBJ2-7; D call uncertain. Per germline, CDR1 ENHRY and CDR2 SYGVKD. V was pared by 8 bases and J by 4 bases, with 12 bases between. The CDR3 sequence is 12 residues long. CDR3 sequence reads: CAIADEPYEQYF. The CDR3 bases are TGTGCCATCGCCGATGAGCCGTACGAGCAGTACTTC.

This clone occurred once. The chain couples TRBV27 to TRBJ2-7; D perhaps matches TRBD1 (6 bases). The CDR3 is 15 amino acids. Germline V gene sequence: CDR1 MNHEY, CDR2 SMNVEV (reference sequence). Deletions cut 4 bases from V and 2 bases from J, with 15 bases between. The CDR3 coding sequence is TGTGCCAGCAGTTCATATCGGGACACCGCCTACGAGCAGTACTTC. This encodes CASSSYRDTAYEQYF.

V and J are TRBV9 and TRBJ1-6; 9 bases map to TRBD1. The CDR3 covers 15 residues. Trimming removed 4 bases from V and 7 bases from J; junction bases left unmatched: 6. In germline, CDR1 is SGDLS, CDR2 YYNGEE. In DNA, the CDR3 is TGTGCCAGCAGCCCACGGACAGGGGCGAATTCACCCCTCCACTTT. Translated, it gives CASSPRTGANSPLHF.

This chain links TRBV13 with TRBJ2-7; a weak D match, TRBD1 (6 bases). This CDR3 region has 14 residues. V lost 4 bases and J 2 bases, leaving 12 bases between the germline ends. From germline, CDR1 is PRHDT and CDR2 FYEKMQ (reference sequence). The chain's CDR3 is CASSSTGSPYEQYF. The CDR3 region has the DNA TGTGCCAGCAGCTCGACAGGATCTCCCTACGAGCAGTACTTC.

This chain uses TRBV19 with TRBJ1-5; D gene ambiguous. The germline gives CDR1 LNHDA, CDR2 SQIVND (reference sequence). Trimming pared 3 bases from V and 0 bases from J, leaving 3 bases between. The CDR3 loop spans 13 amino acids. In DNA form, the CDR3 reads TGTGCCAGTAGTATCTCTAGCAATCAGCCCCAGCATTTT. Its protein is CASSISSNQPQHF. Full variable domain (remainder filled in from reference TRBV19 and TRBJ1-5): DGGITQSPKYLFRKEGQNVTLSCEQNLNHDAMYWYRQDPGQGLRLIYYSQIVNDFQKGDIAEGYSVSREKKESFPLTVTSAQKNPTAFYLCASSISSNQPQHFGDGTRLSIL.

This chain joins TRBV11-2 and TRBJ2-3; 9 nucleotides align to TRBD2. The germline V gene has CDR1 SGHAT and CDR2 FQNNGV. This CDR3 has 15 residues. The junction had 11 bases not matched to a gene; V was cut back by 7 bases and J by 6 bases. CDR3 nucleotide sequence: TGTGCCAGCAAACGGCGGGGCGGGGGGGCCGATACGCAGTATTTT. It codes for CASKRRGGGADTQYF.

The rearrangement links TRBV4-3 to TRBJ2-1; 12 bases align to TRBD2. The CDR3 sequence is 19 residues long. V trimming: 0 bases; J trimming: 0 bases; junction bases outside the gene matches: 6. Germline CDR1 is LGHNA and CDR2 is YSLEER. The CDR3 reads CASSQERASGGASYNEQFF. The CDR3 region has the DNA TGCGCCAGCAGCCAAGAAAGGGCTAGCGGGGGGGCCTCCTACAATGAGCAGTTCTTC.